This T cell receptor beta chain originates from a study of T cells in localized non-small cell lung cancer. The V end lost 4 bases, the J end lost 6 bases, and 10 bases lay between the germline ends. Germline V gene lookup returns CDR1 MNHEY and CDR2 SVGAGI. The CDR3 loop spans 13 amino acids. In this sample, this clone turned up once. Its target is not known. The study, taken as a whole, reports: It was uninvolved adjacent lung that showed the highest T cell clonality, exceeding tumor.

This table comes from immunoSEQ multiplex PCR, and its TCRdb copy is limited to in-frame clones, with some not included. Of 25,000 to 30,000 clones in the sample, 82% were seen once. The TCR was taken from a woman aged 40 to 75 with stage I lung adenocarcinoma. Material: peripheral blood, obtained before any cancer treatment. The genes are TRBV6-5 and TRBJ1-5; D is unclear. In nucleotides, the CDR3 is TGTGCCAGCAGTTCAGAGCGAGGTCAGCCCCAGCATTTT. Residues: CASSSERGQPQHF.